This T cell receptor (beta chain) emerged from a study of CD8+ T cells in alopecia areata. At the level of the study: Treated patients were dosed with oral tofacitinib, taking 5 to 10 mg twice daily. The protocol delivered tofacitinib for 6 to 18 months, then withdrew it for 6 months.

Germline CDR1 and CDR2: MNHEY and SVGAGI. The CDR3 consists of 15 residues. V lost 0 bases and J 1 base, leaving 6 bases between the germline ends. With respect to this clone: The same CDR3 can be traced to other DNA sequences in this sample.

Treatment denoted: oral pan-JAK inhibitor, 5-10 mg twice daily. Sequencing used cDNA as its template, made by extracting RNA and reverse transcribing it. Sequencing used immunoSEQ multiplex PCR; TCRdb keeps in-frame clones, though not all of them. The table shows tens of thousands of clones, with approximately 70% occurring only once. This TCR came from a human donor with alopecia areata. The input for sequencing was CD8+ T cells sorted from blood, taken between weeks 43 and 45, from a patient treated with tofacitinib. J is TRBJ2-2 and V is TRBV6-5, with a tentative D call TRBD2 (6 bases). CDR3 nucleotides: TGTGCCAGCAGTTACTCGGAGGGGAACACCGGGGAGCTGTTTTTT. The encoded protein is CASSYSEGNTGELFF.